The rows below give T cell receptor beta chains drawn from one sample of a study of T cells in Graves' hyperthyroidism and ophthalmopathy. TCRdb re-called the multiplex PCR reads with MiXCR, one entry per CDR3 protein. The sample yields approximately 300,000 distinct CDR3 sequences, 17% seen once. Input material: blood. The receptors derive from a woman aged 55 to 70 with Graves' ophthalmopathy. Both conserved end residues are part of each CDR3. D genes are given only for firm matches. Size is stated for part of the rows, as once, few or many counts, or as a class when the clone is expanded.

cdr3_length	j_call	d_call	clone_size	v_call	cdr3_nt	cdr3_aa
14	TRBJ2-3	NA	NA	TRBV7-9	TGTGCCAGCAGCACCCGGACCTACACAGATACGCAGTATTTT	CASSTRTYTDTQYF
14	TRBJ2-7	TRBD1	many	TRBV3-1	TGTGCCAGCAGCCAGATAGGACAGGGCTACGAGCAGTACTTC	CASSQIGQGYEQYF
14	TRBJ2-7	TRBD1	few	TRBV6-5	TGTGCCAGCAGTTACAACAGGGGGCTCTACGAGCAGTACTTC	CASSYNRGLYEQYF
14	TRBJ2-1	TRBD1	few	TRBV24-1	TGTGCCACCAGTGATTTGGGGTCTGGGACAGTGCAGTTCTTC	CATSDLGSGTVQFF
13	TRBJ1-4	NA	many	TRBV20-1	TGCAGTGCTAGCTCCACGACCACTGAAAAACTGTTTTTT	CSASSTTTEKLFF
14	TRBJ2-6	NA	few	TRBV27	TGTGCCAGCAGCCCCTCGGACTCGGCCAACGTCCTGACTTTC	CASSPSDSANVLTF
15	TRBJ1-1	TRBD1	NA	TRBV6-1	TGTGCCAGCAGTGGACAGGGGCGCGTAGAAACTGAAGCTTTCTTT	CASSGQGRVETEAFF
14	TRBJ1-2	TRBD1	NA	TRBV7-9	TGTGCCAGCAGCTTAGGGACAGGGGTTCCTGGCTACACCTTC	CASSLGTGVPGYTF
20	TRBJ2-2	TRBD2	NA	TRBV11-1	TGTGCCAGCAGCTCGACTAGCGCACGGCGCAGTCCTAAAGACACCGGGGAGCTGTTTTTT	CASSSTSARRSPKDTGELFF
15	TRBJ2-1	TRBD2	NA	TRBV20-1	TGCAGTGCCGTTTTAACTAGCGGGGGGGCCAATGAGCAGTTCTTC	CSAVLTSGGANEQFF
15	TRBJ1-5	NA	many	TRBV19	TGTGCCAGCCGGGACAAATCCTATAGCAATCAGCCCCAGCATTTT	CASRDKSYSNQPQHF
15	TRBJ1-5	TRBD1	many	TRBV27	TGTGCCAGCAGTAAGGGGACAGCAATCAATCAGCCCCAGCATTTT	CASSKGTAINQPQHF
13	TRBJ2-7	NA	many	TRBV20-1	TGCAGTGCTTTAGACAGGATTGTATACGAGCAGTACTTC	CSALDRIVYEQYF
14	TRBJ2-4	TRBD2	NA	TRBV19	TGTGCCAGCACCCACGGGGGGATGGAAAACATTCAGTACTTC	CASTHGGMENIQYF
21	TRBJ2-5	TRBD2	many	TRBV5-1	TGCGCCAGCAGCTTGAGACTGACTAGCGGGAGCCCCGTTAGCGGCAAAGAGACCCAGTACTTC	CASSLRLTSGSPVSGKETQYF
13	TRBJ1-1	TRBD1	many	TRBV10-3	TGTGCCATCAGGGACAGGGGTAGCACTGAAGCTTTCTTT	CAIRDRGSTEAFF
16	TRBJ1-1	TRBD1	many	TRBV20-1	TGCAGTGCTAGGCCGGGACAGGGGGGCCCCTTTACTGAAGCTTTCTTT	CSARPGQGGPFTEAFF
15	TRBJ2-2	NA	many	TRBV10-3	TGTGCCATCAGTGCGCTTCTACAGGGAGGAGGGGAGCTGTTTTTT	CAISALLQGGGELFF
12	TRBJ1-1	NA	NA	TRBV28	TGTGCCAGCAGGATCATGAACACTGAAGCTTTCTTT	CASRIMNTEAFF
16	TRBJ1-3	TRBD1	many	TRBV20-1	TGCAGTGCTACTCGGACAGGGGCCTCCTCTGGAAACACCATATATTTT	CSATRTGASSGNTIYF
17	TRBJ2-1	NA	many	TRBV6-2/TRBV6-3	TGTGCCAGCAGTTTCACCTTTCTCGGGAGAAGTGGCAATGAGCAGTTCTTC	CASSFTFLGRSGNEQFF
13	TRBJ2-4	NA	NA	TRBV11-3	TGTGCCAGCAGCCCCGGAGGCACGAACATTCAGTACTTC	CASSPGGTNIQYF
15	TRBJ1-6	NA	NA	TRBV7-2	TGTGCCAGCAGAAACTACCAGGGGTTGGATTCACCCCTCCACTTT	CASRNYQGLDSPLHF
13	TRBJ2-5	NA	many	TRBV28	TGTGCCAGCAGTTCCTCAGGAGTTGAGACCCAGTACTTC	CASSSSGVETQYF
15	TRBJ2-5	NA	many	TRBV5-5	TGTGCCAGCAGCTTGACGGACCAACCGGTAGAGACCCAGTACTTC	CASSLTDQPVETQYF
19	TRBJ2-2	TRBD2	many	TRBV12-3/TRBV12-4	TGTGCCAGCAGTCTAGGGACTAGCGGGGGTCTGACGAACACCGGGGAGCTGTTTTTT	CASSLGTSGGLTNTGELFF
15	TRBJ1-2	TRBD1	few	TRBV4-2	TGTGCCAGCAGCCCGGACAGGGAATTCGGCTATGGCTACACCTTC	CASSPDREFGYGYTF
13	TRBJ1-1	NA	many	TRBV2	TGTGCCACTGCACAGGGCACGAACACTGAAGCTTTCTTT	CATAQGTNTEAFF
14	TRBJ1-2	TRBD1	NA	TRBV20-1	TGCAGTGCTAGAGACGGGACAGGGCCGAATGGCTACACCTTC	CSARDGTGPNGYTF
15	TRBJ2-1	NA	once	TRBV4-2	TGTGCCAGCAGCCAAGCACGAGAACCTAACAATGAGCAGTTCTTC	CASSQAREPNNEQFF
15	TRBJ1-5	NA	many	TRBV11-2	TGTGCCAGCAGCTTAGACCCGGGGAGCAATCAGCCCCAGCATTTT	CASSLDPGSNQPQHF
18	TRBJ2-3	TRBD2	many	TRBV27	TGTGCCAGCAGTCGACAACTGGGGGCTAGCGGGATTTCGGATACGCAGTATTTT	CASSRQLGASGISDTQYF
15	TRBJ2-7	NA	many	TRBV6-2/TRBV6-3	TGTGCCAGCAGTCTGGGACTCAAGAGCTCCTACGAGCAGTACTTC	CASSLGLKSSYEQYF